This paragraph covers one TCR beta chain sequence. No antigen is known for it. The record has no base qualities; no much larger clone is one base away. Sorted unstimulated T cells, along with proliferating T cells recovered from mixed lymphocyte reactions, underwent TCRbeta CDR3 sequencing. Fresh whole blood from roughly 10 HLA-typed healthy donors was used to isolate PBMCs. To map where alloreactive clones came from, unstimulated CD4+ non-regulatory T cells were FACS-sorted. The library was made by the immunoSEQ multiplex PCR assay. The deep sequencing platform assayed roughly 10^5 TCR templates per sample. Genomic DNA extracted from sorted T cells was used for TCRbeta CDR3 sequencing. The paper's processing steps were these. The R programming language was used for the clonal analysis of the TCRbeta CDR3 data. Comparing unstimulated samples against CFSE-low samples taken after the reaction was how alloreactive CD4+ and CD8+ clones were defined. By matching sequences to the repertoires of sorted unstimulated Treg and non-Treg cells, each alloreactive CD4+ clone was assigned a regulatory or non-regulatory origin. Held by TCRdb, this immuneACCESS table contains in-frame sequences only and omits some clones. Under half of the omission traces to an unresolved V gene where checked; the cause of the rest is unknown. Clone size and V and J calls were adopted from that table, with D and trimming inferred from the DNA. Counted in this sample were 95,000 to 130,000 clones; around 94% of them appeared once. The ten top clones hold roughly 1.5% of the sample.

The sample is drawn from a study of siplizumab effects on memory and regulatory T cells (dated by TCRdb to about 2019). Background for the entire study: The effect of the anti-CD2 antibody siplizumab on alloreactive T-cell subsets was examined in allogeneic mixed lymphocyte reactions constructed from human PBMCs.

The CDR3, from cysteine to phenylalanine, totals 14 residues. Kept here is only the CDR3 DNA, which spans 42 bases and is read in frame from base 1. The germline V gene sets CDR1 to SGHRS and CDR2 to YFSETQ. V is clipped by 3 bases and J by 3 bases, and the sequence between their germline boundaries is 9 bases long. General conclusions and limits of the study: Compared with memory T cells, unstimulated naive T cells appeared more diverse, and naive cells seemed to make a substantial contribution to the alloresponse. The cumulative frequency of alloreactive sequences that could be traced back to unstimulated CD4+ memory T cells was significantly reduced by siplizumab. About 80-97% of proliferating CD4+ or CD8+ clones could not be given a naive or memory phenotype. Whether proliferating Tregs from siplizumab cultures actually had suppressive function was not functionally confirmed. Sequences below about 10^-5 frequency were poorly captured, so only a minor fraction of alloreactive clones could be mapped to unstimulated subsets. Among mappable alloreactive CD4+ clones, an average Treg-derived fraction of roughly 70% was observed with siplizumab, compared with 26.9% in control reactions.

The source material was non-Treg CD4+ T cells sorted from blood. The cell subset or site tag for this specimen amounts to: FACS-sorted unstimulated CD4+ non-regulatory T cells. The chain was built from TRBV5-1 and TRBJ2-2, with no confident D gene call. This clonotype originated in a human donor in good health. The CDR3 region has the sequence CASSSRSDTGELFF. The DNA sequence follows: TGCGCCAGCAGCTCGAGGTCGGACACCGGGGAGCTGTTTTTT.